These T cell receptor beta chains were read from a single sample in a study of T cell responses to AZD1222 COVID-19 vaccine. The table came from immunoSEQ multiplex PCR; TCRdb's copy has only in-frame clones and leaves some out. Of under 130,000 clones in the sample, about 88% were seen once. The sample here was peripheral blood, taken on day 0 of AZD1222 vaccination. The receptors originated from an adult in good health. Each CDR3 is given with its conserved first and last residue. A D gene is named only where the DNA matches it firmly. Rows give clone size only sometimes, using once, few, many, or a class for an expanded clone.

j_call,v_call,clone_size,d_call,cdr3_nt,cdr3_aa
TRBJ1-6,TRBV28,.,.,TGTGCCAGCAGGCGGGCAGGAAAGGATTCACCCCTCCACTTT,CASRRAGKDSPLHF
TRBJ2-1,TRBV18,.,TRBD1,TGTGCCAGCTCGCCCCCGGGACAGGGGGCATCTGAGCAGTTCTTC,CASSPPGQGASEQFF
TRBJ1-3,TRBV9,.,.,TGTGCCAGCAGCGTAGCACATGGGGAGGCTGGAAACACCATATATTTT,CASSVAHGEAGNTIYF
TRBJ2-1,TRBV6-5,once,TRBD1,TGTGCCAGCAGTCACCGGGACAGGTACAATGAGCAGTTCTTC,CASSHRDRYNEQFF
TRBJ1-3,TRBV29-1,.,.,TGCAGCGTTTTAGTCTCTGGGAACACCATATATTTT,CSVLVSGNTIYF
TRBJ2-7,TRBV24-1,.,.,TGTGCCACCAGCCGTAGCGGCTCCTACGAGCAGTACTTC,CATSRSGSYEQYF
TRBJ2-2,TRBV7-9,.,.,TGTGCCAGCAGCTTAGTCGGGAACACCGGGGAGCTGTTTTTT,CASSLVGNTGELFF
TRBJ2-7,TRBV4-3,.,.,TGCGCCAGCAGCCAAGCGGGTAGCGTATCCTACGAGCAGTACTTC,CASSQAGSVSYEQYF
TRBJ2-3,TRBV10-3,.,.,TGTGCCATCACCACCAATCCCTCGGGCACAGATACGCAGTATTTT,CAITTNPSGTDTQYF
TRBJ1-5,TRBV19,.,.,TGTGCCAGTAGTCTAGGATGGGATCAGCCCCAGCATTTT,CASSLGWDQPQHF
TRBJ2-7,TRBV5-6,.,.,TGTGCCAGCAGCTTAAGAGACGAGCAGTACTTC,CASSLRDEQYF
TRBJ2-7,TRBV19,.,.,TGTGCCAGCCTGGGGCAGGGAACCTACGAGCAGTACTTC,CASLGQGTYEQYF
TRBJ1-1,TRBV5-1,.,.,TGCGCCAGCAGCTTGCGGCTCATGAACACTGAAGCTTTCTTT,CASSLRLMNTEAFF
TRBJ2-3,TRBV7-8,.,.,TGTGCCAGCAGCTGGGAGGCGACTCCCGGCACAGATACGCAGTATTTT,CASSWEATPGTDTQYF
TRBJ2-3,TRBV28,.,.,TGTGCCAGCAGTCAAGAACGCGGAGCGGACCCCACAGATACGCAGTATTTT,CASSQERGADPTDTQYF
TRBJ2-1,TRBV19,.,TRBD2,TGTGCCAGTAGTCCCCGGCGGGAGTCCCTGGATGAGCAGTTCTTC,CASSPRRESLDEQFF
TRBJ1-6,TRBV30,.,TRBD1,TGTGCCTTAAAAACAGGGGTGAATTCACCCCTCCACTTT,CALKTGVNSPLHF
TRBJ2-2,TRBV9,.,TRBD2,TGTGCCAGCAGCGTAGGAGGGACTAGCGGGAGTCCCGGGGAGCTGTTTTTT,CASSVGGTSGSPGELFF
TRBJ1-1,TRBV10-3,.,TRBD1,TGTGCCATCAGTGGGACAGGGGAGAACACTGAAGCTTTCTTT,CAISGTGENTEAFF
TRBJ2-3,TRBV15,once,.,TGTGCCACCAGCGGGGGTGGGGGGCCAGATACGCAGTATTTT,CATSGGGGPDTQYF
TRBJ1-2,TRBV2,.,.,TGTGCCAGCAGTGAGAATGCGGGGGACTATGGCTACACCTTC,CASSENAGDYGYTF
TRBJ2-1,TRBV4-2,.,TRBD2,TGTGCCAGCAGTATTGGCGAGGGAGGGCGAAATGAGCAGTTCTTC,CASSIGEGGRNEQFF
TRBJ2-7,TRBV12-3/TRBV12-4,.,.,TGTGCCAGCAGTTTGTCCCCCTACGAGCAGTACTTC,CASSLSPYEQYF
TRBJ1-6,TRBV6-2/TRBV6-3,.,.,TGTGCCAGCAGTTACGGTGCAGCTAAGAGTTCACCCCTCCACTTT,CASSYGAAKSSPLHF
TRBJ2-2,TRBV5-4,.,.,TGTGCCAGCAGCTTGGAAGGGGTTCACACCGGGGAGCTGTTTTTT,CASSLEGVHTGELFF
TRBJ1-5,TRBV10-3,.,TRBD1,TGTGCCACCGGGGAGGGGGCGAGACAGCCCCAGCATTTT,CATGEGARQPQHF
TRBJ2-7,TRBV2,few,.,TGTGCCAGCAGTAAAGAAACCTACGAGCAGTACTTC,CASSKETYEQYF
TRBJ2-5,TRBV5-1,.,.,TGCGCCAGCAGCTTGGATGGGACAACACAAGAGACCCAGTACTTC,CASSLDGTTQETQYF
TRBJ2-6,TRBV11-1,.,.,TGTGCCAGCAGCTTAGGATCCACCCGTGGGGCCAACGTCCTGACTTTC,CASSLGSTRGANVLTF
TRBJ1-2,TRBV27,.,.,TGTGCCAGCAGCGGCGGGGGGGACTATGGCTACACCTTC,CASSGGGDYGYTF
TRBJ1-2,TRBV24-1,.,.,TGTGCCACCAGTGATTTGCCAGGGGTAAGGAATGGCTACACCTTC,CATSDLPGVRNGYTF
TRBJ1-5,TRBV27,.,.,TGTGCCAGCAGTTTATCGAATCAGCCCCAGCATTTT,CASSLSNQPQHF
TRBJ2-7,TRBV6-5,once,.,TGTGCCAGCAGTAAACCGGGACCGGGCGAGCAGTACTTC,CASSKPGPGEQYF
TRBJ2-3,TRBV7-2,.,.,TGTGCCAGCAGCCCGCGACCTAGCACAGATACGCAGTATTTT,CASSPRPSTDTQYF
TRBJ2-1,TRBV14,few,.,TGTGCCAGCAGCCAAGAACCTAGCGAGTACAATGAGCAGTTCTTC,CASSQEPSEYNEQFF
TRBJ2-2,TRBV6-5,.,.,TGTGCCAGCAGTTACGAAACCGGGGAGCTGTTTTTT,CASSYETGELFF
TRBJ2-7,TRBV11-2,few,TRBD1,TGTGCCAGCAGCTTAGCGGGACAGGGGCACGACGAGCAGTACTTC,CASSLAGQGHDEQYF
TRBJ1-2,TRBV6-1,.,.,TGTGCCAGCAGTGAACTTCAGGGATGGTATGGCTACACCTTC,CASSELQGWYGYTF
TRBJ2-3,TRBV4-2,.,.,TGTGCCAGCAGCCAATGGGCCCGCACAGATACGCAGTATTTT,CASSQWARTDTQYF
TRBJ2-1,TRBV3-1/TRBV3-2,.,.,TGTGCCAGCAGCCAAGATAAAATTGAGCAGTTCTTC,CASSQDKIEQFF
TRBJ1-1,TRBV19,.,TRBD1,TGTGCCAGTAGTATCCCGGCAGGGGGCAACACTGAAGCTTTCTTT,CASSIPAGGNTEAFF
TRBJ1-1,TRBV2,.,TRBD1,TGTGCCAGCGAGCCCAGGGGGTGGACTGAAGCTTTCTTT,CASEPRGWTEAFF
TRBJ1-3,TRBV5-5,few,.,TGTGCCAGCAGCAACATGAACACCATATATTTT,CASSNMNTIYF
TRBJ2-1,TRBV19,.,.,TGTGCCAGTAGTATAGTGCTAGTTGGATCCTACAATGAGCAGTTCTTC,CASSIVLVGSYNEQFF
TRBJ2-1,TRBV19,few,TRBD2,TGTGCCAGTAGTACCCCCAGGACTAGCGGACCGAATGAGCAGTTCTTC,CASSTPRTSGPNEQFF
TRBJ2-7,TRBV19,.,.,TGTGCCAGTAGCCGGGGTGGGGGCTCCTACGAGCAGTACTTC,CASSRGGGSYEQYF
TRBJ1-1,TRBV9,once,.,TGTGCCAGCAGCGTAGCTACTGATTGGGGCACTGAAGCTTTCTTT,CASSVATDWGTEAFF
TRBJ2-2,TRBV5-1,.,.,TGCGCCAGCAGCTTGACGGGGGCCACCGGGGAGCTGTTTTTT,CASSLTGATGELFF
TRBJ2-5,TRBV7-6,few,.,TGTGCCAGCAGCCGAAGGGGGAGCTGGACCCAGTACTTC,CASSRRGSWTQYF